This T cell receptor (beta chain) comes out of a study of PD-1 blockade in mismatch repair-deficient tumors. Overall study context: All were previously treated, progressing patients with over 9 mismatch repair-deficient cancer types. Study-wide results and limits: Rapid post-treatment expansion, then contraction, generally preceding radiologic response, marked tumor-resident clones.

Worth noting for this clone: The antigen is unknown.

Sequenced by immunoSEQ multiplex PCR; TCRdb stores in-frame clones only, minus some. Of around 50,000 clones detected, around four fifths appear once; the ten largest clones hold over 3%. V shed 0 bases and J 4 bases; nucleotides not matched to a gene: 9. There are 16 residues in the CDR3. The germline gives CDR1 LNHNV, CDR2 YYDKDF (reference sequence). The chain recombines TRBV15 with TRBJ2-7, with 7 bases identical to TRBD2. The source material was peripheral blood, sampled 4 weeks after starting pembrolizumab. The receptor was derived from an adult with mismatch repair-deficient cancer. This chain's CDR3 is CATSREYGGAGYEQYF. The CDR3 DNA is TGTGCCACCAGCAGAGAATATGGGGGAGCGGGATACGAGCAGTACTTC. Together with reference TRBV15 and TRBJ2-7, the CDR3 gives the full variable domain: DAMVIQNPRYQVTQFGKPVTLSCSQTLNHNVMYWYQQKSSQAPKLLFHYYDKDFNNEADTPDNFQSRRPNTSFCFLDIRSPGLGDTAMYLCATSREYGGAGYEQYFGPGTRLTVT.